This T cell receptor beta chain derives from a study of T cell changes during pregnancy in multiple sclerosis. V shed 11 bases, J shed 2 bases, and the junction held 11 bases outside the gene matches. This CDR3 comprises 15 residues. In germline, CDR1 is MNHNY, CDR2 SVGAGI (reference sequence). TCRdb keeps only in-frame clones here, not all; method: immunoSEQ multiplex PCR. In the table there are tens of thousands of clones, roughly 91% of which are singletons. Sequenced here: peripheral blood, sampled in the third trimester of pregnancy. This rearrangement joins TRBV6-6 to TRBJ2-3; 9 bases map to TRBD2. The source of this sequence is a female donor with multiple sclerosis, enrolled in a pregnancy study. The CDR3 reads CASRGERGVTDTQYF. In DNA, the CDR3 is TGTGCCTCAAGGGGTGAGCGGGGGGTCACAGATACGCAGTATTTT.